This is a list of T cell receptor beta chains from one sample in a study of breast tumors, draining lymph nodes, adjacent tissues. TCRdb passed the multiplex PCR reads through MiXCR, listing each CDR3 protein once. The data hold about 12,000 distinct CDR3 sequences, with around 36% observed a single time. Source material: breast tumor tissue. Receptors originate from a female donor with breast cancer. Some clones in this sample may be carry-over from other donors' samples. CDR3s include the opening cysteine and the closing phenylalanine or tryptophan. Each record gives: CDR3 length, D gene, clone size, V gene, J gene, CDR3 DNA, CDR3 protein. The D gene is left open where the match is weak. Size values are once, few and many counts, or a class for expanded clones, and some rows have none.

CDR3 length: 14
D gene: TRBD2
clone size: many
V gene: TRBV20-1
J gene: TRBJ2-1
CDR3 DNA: TGCAGTGCTAGAACTAGCGGGAGAAATAATGAGCAGTTCTTC
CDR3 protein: CSARTSGRNNEQFF

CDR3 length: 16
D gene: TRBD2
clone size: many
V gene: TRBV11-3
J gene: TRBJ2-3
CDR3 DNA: TGTGCCAGCAGCCCCGGGACTAGCGGTGGCGCAGATACGCAGTATTTT
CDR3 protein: CASSPGTSGGADTQYF

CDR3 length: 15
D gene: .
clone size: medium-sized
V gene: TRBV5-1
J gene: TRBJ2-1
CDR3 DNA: TGCGCCAGCAGCTTGTCGTCACTAACTAGCAGTGAGCAGTTCTTC
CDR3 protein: CASSLSSLTSSEQFF

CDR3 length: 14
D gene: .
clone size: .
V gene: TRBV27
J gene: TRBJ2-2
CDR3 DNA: TGTGCCAGCAGTAACCATGAACGCACCGGGGAGCTGTTTTTT
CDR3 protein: CASSNHERTGELFF

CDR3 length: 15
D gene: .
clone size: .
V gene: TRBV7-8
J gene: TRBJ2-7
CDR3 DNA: TGTGCCGGCAGCTTAAGTATATCCCGGGATCCCGAGCAGTACTTC
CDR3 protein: CAGSLSISRDPEQYF

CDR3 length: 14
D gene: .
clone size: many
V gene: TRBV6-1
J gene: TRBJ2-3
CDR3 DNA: TGTGCCACCGAGGTAGCGTTAATCACAGATACGCAGTATTTT
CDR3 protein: CATEVALITDTQYF

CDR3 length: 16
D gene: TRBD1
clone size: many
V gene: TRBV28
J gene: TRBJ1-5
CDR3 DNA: TGTGCCAGCAGTATGAAGGGGGCGCGGGGCAATCAGCCCCAGCATTTT
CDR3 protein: CASSMKGARGNQPQHF

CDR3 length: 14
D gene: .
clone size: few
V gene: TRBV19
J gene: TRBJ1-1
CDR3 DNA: TGTGCCAGTAGTATCCCAGGAGATCGGAATGAAGCTTTCTTT
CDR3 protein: CASSIPGDRNEAFF

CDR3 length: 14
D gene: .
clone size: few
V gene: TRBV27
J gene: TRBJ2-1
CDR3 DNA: TGTGCCAGCAGTTTATCGTCCGCCTACAATGAGCAGTTCTTC
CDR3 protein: CASSLSSAYNEQFF

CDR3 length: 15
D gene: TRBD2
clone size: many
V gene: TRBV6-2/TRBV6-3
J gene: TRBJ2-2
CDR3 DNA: TGTGCCAGCAGCCTTAGCGGGGGTCGGACCGGGGAGCTGTTTTTT
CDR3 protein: CASSLSGGRTGELFF

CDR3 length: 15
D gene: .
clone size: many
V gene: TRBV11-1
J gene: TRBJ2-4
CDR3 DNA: TGTGCCAGCAGCTTAGAGCCGTTAGCCAAAAACATTCAGTACTTC
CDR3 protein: CASSLEPLAKNIQYF

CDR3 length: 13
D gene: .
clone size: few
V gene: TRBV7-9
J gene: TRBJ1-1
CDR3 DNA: TGTGCCAGCAGCTTAACGGTGAACACTGAAGCTTTCTTT
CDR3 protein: CASSLTVNTEAFF

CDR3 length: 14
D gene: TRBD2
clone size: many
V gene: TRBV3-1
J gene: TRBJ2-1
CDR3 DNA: TGTGCCAGCAGGTCTAGCGGGAGCTCCAATGAGCAGTTCTTC
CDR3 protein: CASRSSGSSNEQFF

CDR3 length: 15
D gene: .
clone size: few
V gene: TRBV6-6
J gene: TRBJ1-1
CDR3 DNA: TGTGCCAGCAGTTACTTCTCGGGTTCGAACACTGAAGCTTTCTTT
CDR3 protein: CASSYFSGSNTEAFF

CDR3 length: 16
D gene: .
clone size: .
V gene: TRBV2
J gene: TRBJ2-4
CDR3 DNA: TGTGCCAGCCGGAGGGGGGCACAAGGGGCCAAAAACATTCAGTACTTC
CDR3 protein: CASRRGAQGAKNIQYF

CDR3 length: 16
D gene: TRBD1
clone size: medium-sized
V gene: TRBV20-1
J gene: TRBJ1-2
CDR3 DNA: TGCAGTGCTAGAGCAGGGCAGGGGGGACTCGGCTATGGCTACACCTTC
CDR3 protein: CSARAGQGGLGYGYTF

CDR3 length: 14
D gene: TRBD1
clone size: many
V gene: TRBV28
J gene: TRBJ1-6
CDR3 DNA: TGTGCCAGCAGGACAGGGGTAGGGAATTCACCCCTCCACTTT
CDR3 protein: CASRTGVGNSPLHF

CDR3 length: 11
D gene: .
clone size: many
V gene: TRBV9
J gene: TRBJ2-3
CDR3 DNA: TGTGCCAGCAGCGTAGAGGATACGCAGTATTTT
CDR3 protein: CASSVEDTQYF

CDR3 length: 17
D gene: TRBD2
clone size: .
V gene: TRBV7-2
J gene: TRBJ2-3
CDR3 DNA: TGTGCCAGCAGCTTAGGCACTAGCGGGGGGGTGACAGATACGCAGTATTTT
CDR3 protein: CASSLGTSGGVTDTQYF

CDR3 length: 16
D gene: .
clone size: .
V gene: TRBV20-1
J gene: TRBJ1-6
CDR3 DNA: TGCAGTGCACAACCAGGCGTGAGAACGTATAATTCACCCCTCCACTTT
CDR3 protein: CSAQPGVRTYNSPLHF

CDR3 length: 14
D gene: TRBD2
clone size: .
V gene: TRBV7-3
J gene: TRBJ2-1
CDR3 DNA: TGTGCCAGCAGCTTAGCGGGAGCAATTAATGGGCAGTTCTTC
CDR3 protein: CASSLAGAINGQFF

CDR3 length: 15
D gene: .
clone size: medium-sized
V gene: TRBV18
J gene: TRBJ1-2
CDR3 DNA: TGTGCCAGCTCACCACCAGGACCACCTCTCTATGGCTACACCTTC
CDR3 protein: CASSPPGPPLYGYTF

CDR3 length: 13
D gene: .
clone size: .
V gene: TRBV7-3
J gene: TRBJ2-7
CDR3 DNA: TGTGCCAGCAGCTTGAGCGGTAACTACGAGCAGTACTTC
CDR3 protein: CASSLSGNYEQYF

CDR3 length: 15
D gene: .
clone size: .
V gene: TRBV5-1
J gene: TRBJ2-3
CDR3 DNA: TGCGCCAGTACGACAGGCCATTCTAGCACAGATACGCAGTATTTT
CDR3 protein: CASTTGHSSTDTQYF

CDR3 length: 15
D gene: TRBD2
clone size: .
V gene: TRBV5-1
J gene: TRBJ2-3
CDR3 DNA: TGCGCCAGCAGCTTGGTCCTAGCGGGGTACAATGAGCAGTATTTT
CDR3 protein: CASSLVLAGYNEQYF

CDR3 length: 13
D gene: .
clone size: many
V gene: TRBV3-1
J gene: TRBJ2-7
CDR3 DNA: TGTGCCAGCAGCCAAGTGCTAGCCTACGAGCAGTACTTC
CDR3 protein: CASSQVLAYEQYF

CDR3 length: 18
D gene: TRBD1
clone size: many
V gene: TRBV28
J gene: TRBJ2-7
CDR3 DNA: TGTGCCAGCAGTTTTGCCCCCCTAGACAGGGAGAGCTCCTACGAGCAGTACTTC
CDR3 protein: CASSFAPLDRESSYEQYF

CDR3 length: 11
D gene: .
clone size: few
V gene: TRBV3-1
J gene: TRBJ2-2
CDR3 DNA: TGTGCCAGCAGCCTCCCCGGGGAGCTGTTTTTT
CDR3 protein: CASSLPGELFF

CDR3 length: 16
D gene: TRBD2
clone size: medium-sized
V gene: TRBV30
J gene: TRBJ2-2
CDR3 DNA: TGTGCCTGGAGAAATGGACTAGCCCCGAACACCGGGGAGCTGTTTTTT
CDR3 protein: CAWRNGLAPNTGELFF

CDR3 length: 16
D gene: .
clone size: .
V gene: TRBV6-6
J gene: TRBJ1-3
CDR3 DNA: TGTGCCAGCAGTTACTCTTACAGGGACCCTGGAAACACCATATATTTT
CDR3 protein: CASSYSYRDPGNTIYF

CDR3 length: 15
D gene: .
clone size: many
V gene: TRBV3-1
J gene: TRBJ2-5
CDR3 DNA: TGTGCCAGCAGCCAAGGACGGGGCCACGAGGCGACCCAGTACTTC
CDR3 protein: CASSQGRGHEATQYF

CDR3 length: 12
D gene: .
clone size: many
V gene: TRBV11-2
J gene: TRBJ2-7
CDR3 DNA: TGTGCCAGCAGCCAGGAGTTGTACGAGCAGTACTTC
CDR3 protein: CASSQELYEQYF

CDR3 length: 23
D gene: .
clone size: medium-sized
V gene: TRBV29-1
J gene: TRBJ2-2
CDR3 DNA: TGCAGCGTTGAAGATTCGCCAACTAGTCCAGGGGCGATACCGCCACGGGGCACCGGGGAGCTGTTTTTT
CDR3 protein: CSVEDSPTSPGAIPPRGTGELFF

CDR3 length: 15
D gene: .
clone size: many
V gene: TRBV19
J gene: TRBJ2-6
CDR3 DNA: TGTGCCAGTAGTAGTGCAGGGCTCGGGGCCAACGTCCTGACTTTC
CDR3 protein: CASSSAGLGANVLTF

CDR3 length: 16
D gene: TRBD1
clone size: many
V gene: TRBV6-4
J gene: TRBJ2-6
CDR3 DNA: TGTGCCAGCAGTGACGCTACAGGGGCTGGGGCCAACGTCCTGACTTTC
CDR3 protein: CASSDATGAGANVLTF

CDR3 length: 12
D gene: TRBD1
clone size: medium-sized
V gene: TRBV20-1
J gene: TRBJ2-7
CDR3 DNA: TGCAGTGCTAGGACAGGGGCCTACGAGCAGTACTTC
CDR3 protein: CSARTGAYEQYF

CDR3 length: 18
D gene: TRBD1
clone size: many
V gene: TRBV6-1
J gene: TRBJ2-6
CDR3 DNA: TGTGCCAGCAGTGAGGACAGGTATTCGTTCTCTGGGGCCAACGTCCTGACTTTC
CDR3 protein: CASSEDRYSFSGANVLTF

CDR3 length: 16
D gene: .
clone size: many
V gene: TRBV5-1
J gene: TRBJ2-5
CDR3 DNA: TGCGCCAGCAGCTTGGGCCAGGGGATGTGGGGAGAGACCCAGTACTTC
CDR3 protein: CASSLGQGMWGETQYF

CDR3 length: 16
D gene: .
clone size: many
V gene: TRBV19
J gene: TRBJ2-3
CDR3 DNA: TGTGCCAGTAGTATCACCCCCAACACGGGCACAGATACGCAGTATTTT
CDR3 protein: CASSITPNTGTDTQYF

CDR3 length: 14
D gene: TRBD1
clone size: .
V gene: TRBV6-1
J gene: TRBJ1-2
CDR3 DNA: TGTGCCAGCAGTGACGACAGGGGAAGGTATGGCTACACCTTC
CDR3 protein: CASSDDRGRYGYTF

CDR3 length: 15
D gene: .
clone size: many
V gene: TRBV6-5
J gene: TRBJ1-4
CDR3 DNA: TGTGCCAGCAGTTATTCCTCGGGGCGGGTTGAAAAACTGTTTTTT
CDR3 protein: CASSYSSGRVEKLFF

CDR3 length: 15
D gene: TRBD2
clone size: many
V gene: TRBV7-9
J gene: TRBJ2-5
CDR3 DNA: TGTGCCAGCAGTAGGACTAGCGGGGGTCGAGAGACCCAGTACTTC
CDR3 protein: CASSRTSGGRETQYF

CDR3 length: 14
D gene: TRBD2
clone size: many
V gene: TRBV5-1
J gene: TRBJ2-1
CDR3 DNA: TGCGCCAGCAGCTTTAGCGGGGCCTACAATGAGCAGTTCTTC
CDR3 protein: CASSFSGAYNEQFF

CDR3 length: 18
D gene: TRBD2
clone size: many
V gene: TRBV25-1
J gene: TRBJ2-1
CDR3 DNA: TGTGCCAGCAGTGGGATGGCTAGCGGGAGGGGATCCTACAATGAGCAGTTCTTC
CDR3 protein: CASSGMASGRGSYNEQFF

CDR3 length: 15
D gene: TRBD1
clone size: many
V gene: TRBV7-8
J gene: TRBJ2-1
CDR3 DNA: TGTGCCAGCAGCTTAGAACAGGGGGGCCGAGATGAGCAGTTCTTC
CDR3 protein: CASSLEQGGRDEQFF

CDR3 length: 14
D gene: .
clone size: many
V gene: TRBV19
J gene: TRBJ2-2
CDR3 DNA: TGTGCCAGTAGTTGGCGAGAGAACACCGGGGAGCTGTTTTTT
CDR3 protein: CASSWRENTGELFF

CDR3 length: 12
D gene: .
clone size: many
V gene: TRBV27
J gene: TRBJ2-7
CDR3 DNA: TGTGCCAGCAGGCATCAGGGTTACGAGCAGTACTTC
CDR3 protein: CASRHQGYEQYF

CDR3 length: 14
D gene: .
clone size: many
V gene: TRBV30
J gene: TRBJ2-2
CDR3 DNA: TGTGCCTGGAGTGAACACTTAAACACCGGGGAGCTGTTTTTT
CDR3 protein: CAWSEHLNTGELFF

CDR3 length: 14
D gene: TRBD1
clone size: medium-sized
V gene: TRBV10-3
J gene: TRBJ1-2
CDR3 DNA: TGTGCCATCAGCCCGGGACAGGGGTCGGTCGGCTACACCTTC
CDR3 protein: CAISPGQGSVGYTF

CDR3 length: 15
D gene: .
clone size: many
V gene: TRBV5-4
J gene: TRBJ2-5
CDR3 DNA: TGTGCCAGCCTCTCAGGAAACAGGCACCAAGAGACCCAGTACTTC
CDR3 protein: CASLSGNRHQETQYF

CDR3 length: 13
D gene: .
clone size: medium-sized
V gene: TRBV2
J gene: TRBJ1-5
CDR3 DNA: TGTGCCAGCAGAACGGCAGGCAATCAGCCCCAGCATTTT
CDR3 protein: CASRTAGNQPQHF

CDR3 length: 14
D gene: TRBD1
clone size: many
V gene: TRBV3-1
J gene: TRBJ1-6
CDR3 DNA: TGTGCCAGCAGCCAGGGGCAGGGGGATTCACCCCTCCACTTT
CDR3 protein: CASSQGQGDSPLHF

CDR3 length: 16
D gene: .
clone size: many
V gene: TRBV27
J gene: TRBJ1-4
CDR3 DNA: TGTGCCAGCAGTTTATCGGGGGCTAGGGCTAATGAAAAACTGTTTTTT
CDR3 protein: CASSLSGARANEKLFF

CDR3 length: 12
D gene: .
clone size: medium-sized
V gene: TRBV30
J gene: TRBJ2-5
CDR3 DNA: TGTGCCTGGTCTTGGACTAAAGAGACCCAGTACTTC
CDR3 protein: CAWSWTKETQYF